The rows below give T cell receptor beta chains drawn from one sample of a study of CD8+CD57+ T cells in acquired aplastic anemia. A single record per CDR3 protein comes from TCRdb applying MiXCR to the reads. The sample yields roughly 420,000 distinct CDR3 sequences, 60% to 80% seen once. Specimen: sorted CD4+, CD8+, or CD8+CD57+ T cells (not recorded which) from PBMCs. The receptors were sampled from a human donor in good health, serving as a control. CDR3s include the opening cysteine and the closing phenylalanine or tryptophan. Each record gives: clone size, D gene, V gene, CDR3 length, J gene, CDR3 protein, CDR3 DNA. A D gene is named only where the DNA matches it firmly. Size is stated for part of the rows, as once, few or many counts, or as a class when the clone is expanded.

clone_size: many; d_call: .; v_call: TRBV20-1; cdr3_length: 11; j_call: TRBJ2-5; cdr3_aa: CSARAGETQYF; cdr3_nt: TGCAGTGCTAGAGCCGGAGAGACCCAGTACTTC
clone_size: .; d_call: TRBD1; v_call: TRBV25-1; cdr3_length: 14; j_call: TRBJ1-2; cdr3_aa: CASSGDRGNYGYTF; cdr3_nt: TGTGCCAGCAGCGGGGACAGGGGAAACTATGGCTACACCTTC
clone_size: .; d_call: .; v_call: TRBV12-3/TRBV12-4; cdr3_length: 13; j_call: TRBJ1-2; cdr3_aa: CASSLDTLGGYTF; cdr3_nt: TGTGCCAGCAGTTTGGACACCTTGGGTGGCTACACCTTC
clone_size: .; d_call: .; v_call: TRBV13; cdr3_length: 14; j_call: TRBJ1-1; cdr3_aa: CASSLPRPNTEAFF; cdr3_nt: TGTGCCAGCAGCTTACCCAGGCCTAACACTGAAGCTTTCTTT
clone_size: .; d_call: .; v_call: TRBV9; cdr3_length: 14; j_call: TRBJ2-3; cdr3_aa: CASSLGEGQYTQYF; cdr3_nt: TGTGCCAGCAGCTTGGGTGAGGGCCAATATACGCAGTATTTT
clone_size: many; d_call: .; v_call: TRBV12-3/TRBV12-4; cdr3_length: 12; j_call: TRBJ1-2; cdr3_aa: CASSPQGHGYTF; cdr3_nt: TGTGCCAGCAGTCCTCAGGGACATGGCTACACCTTC
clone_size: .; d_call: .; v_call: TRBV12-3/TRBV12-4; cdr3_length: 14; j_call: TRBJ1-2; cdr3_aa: CASKFPGRYLGYTF; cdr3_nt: TGTGCCAGCAAATTTCCGGGACGATATCTCGGCTACACCTTC
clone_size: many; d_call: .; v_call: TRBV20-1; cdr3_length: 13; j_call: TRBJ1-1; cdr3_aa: CSAPHIENTEAFF; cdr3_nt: TGCAGTGCTCCACATATTGAGAACACTGAAGCTTTCTTT
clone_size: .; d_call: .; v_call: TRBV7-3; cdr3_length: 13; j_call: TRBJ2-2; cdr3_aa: CASSQESSGEPIF; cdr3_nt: TGCGCCAGCAGCCAAGAATCATCCGGTGAGCCGATTTTT
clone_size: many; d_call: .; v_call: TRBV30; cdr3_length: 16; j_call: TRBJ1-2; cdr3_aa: CAWRVRDTPNRYGYTF; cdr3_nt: TGTGCCTGGAGGGTGAGGGACACTCCAAACCGGTATGGCTACACCTTC
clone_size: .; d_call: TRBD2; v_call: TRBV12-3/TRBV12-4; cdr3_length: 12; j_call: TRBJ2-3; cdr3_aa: CASSLPAGGQYF; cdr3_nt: TGTGCCAGCAGTTTACCGGCGGGGGGGCAGTATTTT
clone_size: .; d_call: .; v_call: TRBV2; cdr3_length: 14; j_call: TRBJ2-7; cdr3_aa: CASRAGESSYEQYF; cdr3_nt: TGTGCCAGCAGAGCTGGGGAGAGCTCCTACGAGCAGTACTTC
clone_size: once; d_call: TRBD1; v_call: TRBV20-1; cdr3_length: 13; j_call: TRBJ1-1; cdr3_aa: CSAARTGGTEAFF; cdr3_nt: TGCAGTGCTGCACGGACAGGGGGCACTGAAGCTTTCTTT
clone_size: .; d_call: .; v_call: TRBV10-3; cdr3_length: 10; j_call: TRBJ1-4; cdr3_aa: CAISVLKNCF; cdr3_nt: TGTGCCATCAGTGTTCTGAAAAACTGTTTT
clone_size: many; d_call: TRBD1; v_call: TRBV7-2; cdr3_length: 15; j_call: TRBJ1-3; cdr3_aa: CASSMLTGGENTIYF; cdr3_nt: TGTGCCAGCAGCATGTTGACAGGGGGCGAAAACACCATATATTTT
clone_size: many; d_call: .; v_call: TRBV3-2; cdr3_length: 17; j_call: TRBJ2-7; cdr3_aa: CASSPQQRDRPSYEQYF; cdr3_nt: TGTGCCAGCAGCCCGCAACAGCGGGACAGGCCGTCCTACGAGCAGTACTTC
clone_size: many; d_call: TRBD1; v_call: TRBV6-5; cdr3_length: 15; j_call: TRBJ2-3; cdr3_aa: CASSYWTGRGDTQYF; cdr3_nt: TGTGCCAGCAGTTACTGGACAGGGCGAGGAGATACGCAGTATTTT
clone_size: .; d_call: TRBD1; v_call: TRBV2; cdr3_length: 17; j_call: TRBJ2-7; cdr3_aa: CASSVPGEGAPLHEQYF; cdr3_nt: TGTGCCAGCAGTGTGCCGGGCGAGGGGGCACCCCTCCACGAGCAGTACTTC
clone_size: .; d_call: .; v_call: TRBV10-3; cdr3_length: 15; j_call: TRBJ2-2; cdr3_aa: CASSDRLACTGELFF; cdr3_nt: TGTGCCAGCAGTGATCGGCTAGCCTGCACCGGGGAGCTGTTTTTT
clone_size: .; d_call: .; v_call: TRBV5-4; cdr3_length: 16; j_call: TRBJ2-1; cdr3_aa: CASSLAGSIAYNEQFF; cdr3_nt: TGTGCCAGCAGCTTGGCAGGGTCCATCGCCTACAATGAGCAGTTCTTC
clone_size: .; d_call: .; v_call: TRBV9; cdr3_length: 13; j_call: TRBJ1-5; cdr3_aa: CASSENTDTQYFF; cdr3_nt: TGTGCCAGCAGCGAGAACACAGATACGCAGTATTTTTTT
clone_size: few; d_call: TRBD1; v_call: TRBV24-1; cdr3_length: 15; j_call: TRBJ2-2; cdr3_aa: CATSAGGQGTGELFF; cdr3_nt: TGTGCCACCAGTGCTGGTGGACAGGGGACCGGGGAGCTGTTTTTT
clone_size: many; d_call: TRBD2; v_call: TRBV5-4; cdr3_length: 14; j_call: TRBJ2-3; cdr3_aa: CASSNPRGSDTQYF; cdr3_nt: TGTGCCAGCAGCAACCCGCGGGGGTCAGATACGCAGTATTTT
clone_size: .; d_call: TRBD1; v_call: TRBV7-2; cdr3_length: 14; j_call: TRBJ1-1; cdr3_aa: CASSTNSGTGVQPF; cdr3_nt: TGTGCCAGCAGCACGAACTCCGGTACAGGGGTTCAGCCCTTT
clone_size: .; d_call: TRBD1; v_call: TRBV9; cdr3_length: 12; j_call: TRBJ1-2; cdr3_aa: CASSQTGDGYTF; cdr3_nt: TGTGCCAGCAGCCAGACAGGGGACGGCTACACCTTC
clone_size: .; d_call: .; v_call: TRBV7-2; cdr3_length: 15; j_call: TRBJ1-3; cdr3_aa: CASSLGGAGGISIYF; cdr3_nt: TGTGCCAGCAGCTTGGGGGGGGCTGGTGGAATCAGCATATATTTT
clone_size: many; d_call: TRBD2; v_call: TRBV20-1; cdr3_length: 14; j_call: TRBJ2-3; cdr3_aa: CSAPTSGETDTQYF; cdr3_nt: TGCAGTGCCCCGACTAGCGGGGAAACAGATACGCAGTATTTT
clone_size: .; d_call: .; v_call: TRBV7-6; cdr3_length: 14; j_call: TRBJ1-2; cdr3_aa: CASSLKGTWDEQNF; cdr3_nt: TGTGCCAGCAGCTTAAAAGGGACGTGGGATGAGCAGAACTTC
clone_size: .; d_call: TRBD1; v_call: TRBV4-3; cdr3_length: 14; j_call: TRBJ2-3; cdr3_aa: CSSRGQGSPDTQYF; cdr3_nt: TGCAGCAGCAGAGGACAGGGGTCCCCAGATACGCAGTATTTT
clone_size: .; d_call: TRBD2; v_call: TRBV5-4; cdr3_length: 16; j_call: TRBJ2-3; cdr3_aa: CASSPFLAGALDTQYF; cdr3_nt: TGTGCCAGCAGCCCGTTCCTAGCGGGGGCCCTAGATACGCAGTATTTT
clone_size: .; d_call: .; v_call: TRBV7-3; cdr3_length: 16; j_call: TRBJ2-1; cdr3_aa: CASSQYRDGKPNEQFF; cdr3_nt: TGTGCCAGCAGTCAATACCGGGACGGTAAGCCCAATGAGCAGTTCTTC
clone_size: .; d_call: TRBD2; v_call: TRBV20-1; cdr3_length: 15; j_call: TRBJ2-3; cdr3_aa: CSAARSGKGSDTQYF; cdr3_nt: TGCAGTGCTGCTCGCAGCGGGAAAGGGTCAGATACGCAGTATTTT
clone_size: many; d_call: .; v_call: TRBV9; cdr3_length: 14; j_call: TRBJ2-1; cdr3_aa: CASSVATGSNEQFF; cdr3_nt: TGTGCCAGCAGCGTAGCCACAGGGAGCAATGAGCAGTTCTTC
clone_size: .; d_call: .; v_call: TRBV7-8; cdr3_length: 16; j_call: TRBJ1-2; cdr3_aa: CASSKGLRGCDYDYTF; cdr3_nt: TGTGCCAGCAGCAAAGGGTTGAGGGGTTGTGACTATGACTACACCTTC
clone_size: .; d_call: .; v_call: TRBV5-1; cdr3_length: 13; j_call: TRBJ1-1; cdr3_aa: CASSHGENTEAFF; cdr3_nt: TGCGCCAGCAGCCACGGGGAGAACACTGAAGCTTTCTTT
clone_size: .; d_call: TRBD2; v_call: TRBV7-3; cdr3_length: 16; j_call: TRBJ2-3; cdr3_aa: CASSYSGGTPTDTQYF; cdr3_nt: TGTGCCAGCAGCTATAGCGGGGGGACACCCACAGATACGCAGTATTTT
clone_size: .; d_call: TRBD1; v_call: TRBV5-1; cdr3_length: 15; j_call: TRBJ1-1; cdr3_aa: CASSPGQGACTEAFF; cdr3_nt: TGCGCCAGCAGCCCGGGACAGGGGGCTTGCACTGAAGCTTTCTTT
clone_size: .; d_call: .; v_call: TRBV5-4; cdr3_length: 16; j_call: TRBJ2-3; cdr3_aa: CASRPRGGRRTDTQYF; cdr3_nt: TGTGCCAGCAGACCTAGGGGGGGCAGGAGGACAGATACGCAGTATTTT
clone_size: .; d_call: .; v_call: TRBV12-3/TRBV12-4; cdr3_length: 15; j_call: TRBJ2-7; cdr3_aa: CASDTGTGLSYGQYF; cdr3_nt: TGTGCCAGCGATACAGGGACCGGCCTCTCCTACGGGCAGTACTTC
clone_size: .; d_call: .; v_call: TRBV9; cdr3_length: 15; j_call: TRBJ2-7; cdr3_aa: CASSVGGKPNSPQYF; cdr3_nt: TGTGCCAGCAGCGTAGGTGGAAAGCCTAATTCACCCCAGTACTTC
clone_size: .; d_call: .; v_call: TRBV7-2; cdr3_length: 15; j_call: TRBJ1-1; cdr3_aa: CASSLTCGGSTDTFF; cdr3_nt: TGTGCCAGCAGCTTAACTTGCGGGGGGAGCACTGATACTTTCTTT
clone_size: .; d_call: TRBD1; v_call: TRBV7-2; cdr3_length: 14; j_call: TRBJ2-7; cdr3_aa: CASSVARQGYADYF; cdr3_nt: TGTGCCAGCAGCGTGGCCAGACAGGGCTACGCAGATTACTTC
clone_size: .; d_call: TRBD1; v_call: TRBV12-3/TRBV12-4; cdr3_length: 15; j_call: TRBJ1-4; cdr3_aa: CASSYQTGANEKLFF; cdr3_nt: TGTGCCAGCAGCTACCAGACAGGGGCTAATGAAAAACTGTTTTTT
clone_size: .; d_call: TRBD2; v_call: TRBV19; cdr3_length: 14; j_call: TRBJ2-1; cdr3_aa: CASSMGTKSNEQFF; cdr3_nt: TGTGCCAGTAGTATGGGGACTAAAAGCAATGAGCAGTTCTTC
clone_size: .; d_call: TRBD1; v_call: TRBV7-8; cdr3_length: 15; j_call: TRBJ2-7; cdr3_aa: CASSVCGTGENQQYF; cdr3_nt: TGTGCCAGCAGTGTATGCGGGACAGGGGAAAACCAGCAGTACTTC